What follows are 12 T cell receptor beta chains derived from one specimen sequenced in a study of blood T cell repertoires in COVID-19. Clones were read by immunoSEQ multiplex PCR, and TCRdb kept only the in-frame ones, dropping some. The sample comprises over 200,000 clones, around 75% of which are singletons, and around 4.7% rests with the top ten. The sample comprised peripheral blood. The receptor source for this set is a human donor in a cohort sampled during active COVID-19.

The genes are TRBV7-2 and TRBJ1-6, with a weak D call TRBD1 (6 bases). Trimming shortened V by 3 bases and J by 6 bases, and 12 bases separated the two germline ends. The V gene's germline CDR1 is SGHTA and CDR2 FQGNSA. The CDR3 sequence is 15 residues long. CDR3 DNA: TGTGCCAGCAGCTTTTTTGACAGGCGTAATTCACCCCTCCACTTT. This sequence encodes CASSFFDRRNSPLHF.

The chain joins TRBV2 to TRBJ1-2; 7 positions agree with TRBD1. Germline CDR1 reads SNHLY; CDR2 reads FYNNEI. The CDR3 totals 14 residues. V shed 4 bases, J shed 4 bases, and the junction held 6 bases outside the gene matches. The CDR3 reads CASSGQGLFYGYTF. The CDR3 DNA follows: TGTGCCAGCAGTGGACAGGGACTCTTCTATGGCTACACCTTC.

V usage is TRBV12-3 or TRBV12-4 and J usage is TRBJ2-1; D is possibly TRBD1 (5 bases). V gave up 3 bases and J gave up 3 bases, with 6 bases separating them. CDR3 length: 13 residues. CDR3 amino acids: CASSLGHYNEQFF. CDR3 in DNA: TGTGCCAGCAGTTTGGGGCACTACAATGAGCAGTTCTTC.

In nucleotides, the CDR3 is TGTGCCAGCAGTGACCGGACAGGGAACACTGAAGCTTTCTTT. Its protein is CASSDRTGNTEAFF. V is TRBV6-1 and J is TRBJ1-1, with 7 nucleotides matching TRBD1. Germline-derived CDR1 and CDR2 are MNHNS and SASEGT. The CDR3 sequence is 14 residues long. V lost 3 bases, J lost 1 base, and 2 bases stayed unmatched.

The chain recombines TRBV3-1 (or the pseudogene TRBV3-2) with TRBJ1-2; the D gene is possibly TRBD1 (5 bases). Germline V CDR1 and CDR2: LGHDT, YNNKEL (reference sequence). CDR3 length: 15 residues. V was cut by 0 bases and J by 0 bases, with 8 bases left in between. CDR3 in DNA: TGTGCCAGCAGCCAAGAGACAGTTGCTAACTATGGCTACACCTTC. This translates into CASSQETVANYGYTF.

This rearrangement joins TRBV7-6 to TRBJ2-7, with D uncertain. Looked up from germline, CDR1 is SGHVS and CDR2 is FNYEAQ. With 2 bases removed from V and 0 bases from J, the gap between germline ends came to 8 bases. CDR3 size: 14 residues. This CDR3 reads CASSLSSSSYEQYF. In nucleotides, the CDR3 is TGTGCCAGCAGCTTATCGTCCAGCTCCTACGAGCAGTACTTC. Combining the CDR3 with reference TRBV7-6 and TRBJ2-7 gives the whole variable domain GAGVSQSPRYKVTKRGQDVALRCDPISGHVSLYWYRQALGQGPEFLTYFNYEAQQDKSGLPNDRFSAERPEGSISTLTIQRTEQRDSAMYRCASSLSSSSYEQYFGPGTRLTVT.

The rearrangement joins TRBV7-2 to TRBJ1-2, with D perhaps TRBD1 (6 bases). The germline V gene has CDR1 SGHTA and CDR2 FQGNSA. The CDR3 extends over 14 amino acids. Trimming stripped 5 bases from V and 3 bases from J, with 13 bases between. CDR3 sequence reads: CASSPRTVYYGYTF. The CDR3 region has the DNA TGTGCCAGCAGCCCTAGGACAGTTTACTATGGCTACACCTTC.

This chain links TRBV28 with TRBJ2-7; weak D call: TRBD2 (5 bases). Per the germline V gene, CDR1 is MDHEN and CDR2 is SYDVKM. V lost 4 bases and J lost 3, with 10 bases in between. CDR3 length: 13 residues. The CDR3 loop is CASSWRARYEQYF. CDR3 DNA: TGTGCCAGCAGTTGGCGGGCCCGCTACGAGCAGTACTTC.

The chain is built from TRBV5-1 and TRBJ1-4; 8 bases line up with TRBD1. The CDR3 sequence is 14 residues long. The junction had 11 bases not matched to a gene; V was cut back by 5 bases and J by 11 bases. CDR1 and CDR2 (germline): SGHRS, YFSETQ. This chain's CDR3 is CASSPGTGDGKLFF. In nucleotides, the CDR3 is TGCGCCAGCAGTCCCGGGACAGGTGATGGGAAACTGTTTTTT.

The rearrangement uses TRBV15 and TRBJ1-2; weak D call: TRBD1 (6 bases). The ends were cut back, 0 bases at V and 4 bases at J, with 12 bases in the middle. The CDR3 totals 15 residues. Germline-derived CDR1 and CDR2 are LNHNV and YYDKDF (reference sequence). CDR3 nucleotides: TGTGCCACCAGCAGAGATATACAGGGACCCTATGGCTACACCTTC. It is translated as CATSRDIQGPYGYTF.

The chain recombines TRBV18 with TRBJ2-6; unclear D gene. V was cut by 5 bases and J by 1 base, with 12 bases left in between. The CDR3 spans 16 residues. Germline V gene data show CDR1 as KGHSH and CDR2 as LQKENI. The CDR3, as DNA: TGTGCCAGCTCAGAGGCAGTGGCTTCTGGGGCCAACGTCCTGACTTTC. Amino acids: CASSEAVASGANVLTF.

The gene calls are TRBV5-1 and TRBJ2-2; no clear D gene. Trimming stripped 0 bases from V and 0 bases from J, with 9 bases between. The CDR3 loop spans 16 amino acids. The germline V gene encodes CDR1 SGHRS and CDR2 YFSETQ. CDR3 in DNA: TGCGCCAGCAGCTTGGCACTTGTCGCGAACACCGGGGAGCTGTTTTTT. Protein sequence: CASSLALVANTGELFF. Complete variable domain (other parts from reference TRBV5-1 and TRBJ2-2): KAGVTQTPRYLIKTRGQQVTLSCSPISGHRSVSWYQQTPGQGLQFLFEYFSETQRNKGNFPGRFSGRQFSNSRSEMNVSTLELGDSALYLCASSLALVANTGELFFGEGSRLTVL.